The entry below gives a single T cell receptor (beta chain) sequence along with its context. The target antigen is unknown. The entry originates in a study of radiation and T cells in renal cell carcinoma. Turning to the study itself: Nephrectomy followed 15 Gy stereotactic body radiation by 4 weeks. Study outcomes and limitations: Pretreatment tumor biopsies were lacking, so baseline clonotypes are unknown. From baseline, blood top tumor clonotypes peaked at 2 weeks post-radiation.

Sequencing was performed with immunoSEQ multiplex PCR; in TCRdb, only in-frame clones are kept and a portion is missing. The sample has approximately 75,000 clones; about 80% are singletons. V lost 0 bases and J lost 6, with 7 bases in between. CDR3 size: 13 residues. Looked up from germline, CDR1 is MRHNA and CDR2 is SNTAGT. Time point in this sample: blood 2 weeks post-SBRT. The treatment is: 15 Gy SBRT to primary tumor, nephrectomy 4 weeks later. Radiation-treated patients gave blood at baseline, week 2 and week 4. This clonotype was obtained from a man aged 55 to 70 with renal cell carcinoma. Source: blood, taken from a patient whose treatment included radiotherapy and nephrectomy. The rearrangement joins TRBV6-4 to TRBJ2-3; D not certain. The CDR3 here is CASSDSIGDTQYF. The CDR3 bases are TGTGCCAGCAGTGACTCGATCGGGGATACGCAGTATTTT.